These T cell receptor beta chains were read from a single sample in a study of blood T cells in healthy people across ages. TCRdb recomputed calls from the 5' RACE reads with MiXCR, one row per CDR3 protein. The repertoire holds approximately 1.5 million distinct CDR3 sequences, with 35% to 45% as singletons. Sequenced sample: blood. The receptors originated from a woman between 18 and 29 years old in good health. Both conserved end residues are part of each CDR3. The order of the fields is J gene, D gene, clone size, V gene, CDR3 DNA, CDR3 protein. D genes are given only for firm matches. The size of a clone is reported for some rows only, either as once, few or many, or as a class for expanded clones.

J: TRBJ2-7; D: TRBD1; size: .; V: TRBV28; DNA: TGTGCCTGCTGGGACAGGGCTCGTGAGCAGTACTTC; CDR3: CACWDRAREQYF
J: TRBJ2-3; D: .; size: .; V: TRBV6-2/TRBV6-3; DNA: TGTGCCAGCAGTACCACGGAGGGGTATGAGTGGACAGATACGCAGTATTTT; CDR3: CASSTTEGYEWTDTQYF
J: TRBJ2-3; D: .; size: .; V: TRBV18; DNA: TGTGCCAGCTCACCACTTTCCTTACGACTCTCTCCAATCCCAGATACGCAGTATTTT; CDR3: CASSPLSLRLSPIPDTQYF
J: TRBJ1-4; D: .; size: .; V: TRBV3-1; DNA: TGTGCCAGCAGCCAAGATCCGACAGGCAAACTGTTTTTT; CDR3: CASSQDPTGKLFF
J: TRBJ2-5; D: .; size: .; V: TRBV6-5; DNA: TGTGCCAGCAGTTACTCGTTTGCACGAGGAGAGACCCAGTACTTC; CDR3: CASSYSFARGETQYF
J: TRBJ1-1; D: TRBD1; size: .; V: TRBV5-1; DNA: TGCGCCAGCAGCGTGGCCTGGACAGGGGATGGAGCTTTCTTT; CDR3: CASSVAWTGDGAFF
J: TRBJ1-2; D: .; size: few; V: TRBV9; DNA: TGTGCCAGCAGCGCCGACAGTTTCTCCTACTATGGCTACACCTTC; CDR3: CASSADSFSYYGYTF
J: TRBJ2-7; D: TRBD2; size: .; V: TRBV20-1; DNA: TGCAGTGCTGTTAGCGGGGGAAGCTCCTACGAGCAGTACTTC; CDR3: CSAVSGGSSYEQYF
J: TRBJ1-5; D: TRBD1; size: .; V: TRBV6-6; DNA: TGTGCCAGCAGTTACGGGTATACAGGGGGCGACCAGCCCCAGCATTTT; CDR3: CASSYGYTGGDQPQHF
J: TRBJ1-2; D: .; size: .; V: TRBV6-6; DNA: TGTGCCAGCGAGGGGGAGGCGGGTGGCTACACCTTC; CDR3: CASEGEAGGYTF
J: TRBJ2-1; D: TRBD1; size: .; V: TRBV5-1; DNA: TGCGCCAGCAGCACTGGGACAGCTGAGCAGTTCTTC; CDR3: CASSTGTAEQFF
J: TRBJ2-4; D: TRBD2; size: .; V: TRBV15; DNA: TGTGCCACCGGAACCCTAGCGGGTCTAGCCAAAAACATTCAGTACTTC; CDR3: CATGTLAGLAKNIQYF
J: TRBJ2-1; D: .; size: few; V: TRBV14; DNA: TGTGCCAGCAGCCAAATGGGCAGTGAGCAGTTCTTC; CDR3: CASSQMGSEQFF
J: TRBJ1-1; D: .; size: .; V: TRBV27; DNA: TGTGCCAGCAGTTTAGGGGGGGTTATCACTGAAGCTTTCTTT; CDR3: CASSLGGVITEAFF
J: TRBJ1-1; D: .; size: few; V: TRBV6-5; DNA: TGTGCCAGCAGCATGGACTTCTCTAGGGCTGAAGCTTTCTTT; CDR3: CASSMDFSRAEAFF